Listed below are T cell receptor beta chains from one sample, sequenced in a study of T cell responses to AZD1222 COVID-19 vaccine. Some clones are missing from TCRdb's copy, which holds only in-frame ones; the method was immunoSEQ multiplex PCR. The data hold approximately 130,000 clones, with approximately 85% observed a single time. The sample here was peripheral blood, taken 28 days after the second AZD1222 dose. These receptor sequences come from an adult who received the AZD1222 COVID-19 vaccine. Both conserved end residues are part of each CDR3. Each record gives: clone size, V gene, D gene, J gene, CDR3 DNA, CDR3 protein. The D gene is left open where the match is weak. A row's size may be missing; if present it is once, few, many or a size class.

.,TRBV3-1/TRBV3-2,.,TRBJ1-1,TGTGCCAGCAGCCCGGAGGGGCGGACTGAAGCTTTCTTT,CASSPEGRTEAFF
.,TRBV28,.,TRBJ2-1,TGTGCCAGCAGTGATCGGGCGGGAATCAATGAGCAGTTCTTC,CASSDRAGINEQFF
few,TRBV10-3,TRBD2,TRBJ2-5,TGTGCCATCAGTGAGTCAGTGGGAGGGATCCAAGAGACCCAGTACTTC,CAISESVGGIQETQYF
.,TRBV7-9,.,TRBJ1-1,TGTGCCAGCAGCTTCCGGACGGACAACACTGAAGCTTTCTTT,CASSFRTDNTEAFF
.,TRBV27,.,TRBJ1-2,TGTGCCAGCAGAAGGGACACCTCGGCCTATGGCTACACCTTC,CASRRDTSAYGYTF
.,TRBV27,.,TRBJ1-1,TGTGCCAGCGGAAACGATCGGGGAACTGAAGCTTTCTTT,CASGNDRGTEAFF
.,TRBV5-1,TRBD1,TRBJ1-1,TGCGCCAGCAGCTTGGATTGGGCAGGGGGCACTGAAGCTTTCTTT,CASSLDWAGGTEAFF
.,TRBV10-1,.,TRBJ2-1,TGCGCCAGCAGTGCCGGGTCCTACAATGAGCAGTTCTTC,CASSAGSYNEQFF
.,TRBV6-4,.,TRBJ2-4,TGTGCCAGCAGTGACTCGACCGACCCCGGCGGCATTCAGTACTTC,CASSDSTDPGGIQYF
.,TRBV3-1/TRBV3-2,.,TRBJ2-2,TGTGCCAGCAGCCATAAACCGCGGGAAGCGAACACCGGGGAGCTGTTTTTT,CASSHKPREANTGELFF
few,TRBV7-2,TRBD1,TRBJ1-2,TGTGCCAGCAGCCCAGGGACAGCGAATTTCGGCTACACCTTC,CASSPGTANFGYTF
once,TRBV15,.,TRBJ1-1,TGTGCCACCAGCAGGACCGGGGGGGCATCGATGAACACTGAAGCTTTCTTT,CATSRTGGASMNTEAFF
.,TRBV6-6,.,TRBJ1-4,.,CASSSSAFNEKLFF
.,TRBV27,.,TRBJ1-2,TGTGCCAGCAGTGGAGAAGGGGTCCCAAACTATGGCTACACCTTC,CASSGEGVPNYGYTF
.,TRBV6-5,.,TRBJ1-4,TGTGCCAGCAGTTACACAAACTGGGAAAAACTGTTTTTT,CASSYTNWEKLFF
.,TRBV5-1,TRBD2,TRBJ2-5,TGCGCCAGCAGCTGGGGACTAGCGGGGAACGGAGAGACCCAGTACTTC,CASSWGLAGNGETQYF
.,TRBV27,.,TRBJ1-2,TGTGCCAGCAGTTTACAGGGGTGGTATGGCTACACCTTC,CASSLQGWYGYTF
once,TRBV11-3,TRBD1,TRBJ1-1,TGTGCCAGCAGCCCGGGACAGGGTGGGACTGAAGCTTTCTTT,CASSPGQGGTEAFF
.,TRBV5-1,TRBD2,TRBJ2-7,TGCGCCAGCAGCTGGACGGGAGGGGGCTCCTACGAGCAGTACTTC,CASSWTGGGSYEQYF
once,TRBV29-1,TRBD1,TRBJ2-1,TGCAGCGGACAAATCCCGGGACAGGGGGCTAATGAGCAGTTCTTC,CSGQIPGQGANEQFF
.,TRBV21-1,.,TRBJ2-6,TGTGCCAGCAGGCCCCCTCGGGACAGGGGACCGATCTCTGGGGCCAACGTCCTGACTTTC,CASRPPRDRGPISGANVLTF
.,TRBV5-1,.,TRBJ1-1,TGCGCCAGCAGCTGGACGACAGGAGGCACTGAAGCTTTCTTT,CASSWTTGGTEAFF
.,TRBV19,.,TRBJ2-3,TGTGCCAGTAGTATACTAGCGAACACAGATACGCAGTATTTT,CASSILANTDTQYF
.,TRBV19,.,TRBJ1-2,TGTGCCAGTAGTATAGGCGGTGTGAGGTATACTGGCTACACCTTC,CASSIGGVRYTGYTF
.,TRBV19,TRBD1,TRBJ1-5,TGTGCCAGTAGTATCGGGGGACAGGGTCGACATCAGCCCCAGCATTTT,CASSIGGQGRHQPQHF
many,TRBV3-1/TRBV3-2,.,TRBJ1-6,TGTGCCAGCAGCCCTCGCAGCGAGGGTTCACCCCTCCACTTT,CASSPRSEGSPLHF
once,TRBV11-1,TRBD1,TRBJ2-2,TGTGCCAGCAGCCGCGACAGGGTGAACACCGGGGAGCTGTTTTTT,CASSRDRVNTGELFF
.,TRBV6-5,TRBD1,TRBJ1-4,TGTGCCAGCAGACCCAGGGGGCGCAGCGAAAAACTGTTTTTT,CASRPRGRSEKLFF
.,TRBV18,.,TRBJ2-5,TGTGCCAGCTCACCACGGGACGAGACCCAGTACTTC,CASSPRDETQYF
.,TRBV7-2,.,TRBJ1-1,TGTGCCAGCAGCTTAGCGACCCACAGCACTGAAGCTTTCTTT,CASSLATHSTEAFF
.,TRBV29-1,TRBD2,TRBJ2-1,TGCAGCGTTAGCGGGAGTAGCTCCTACAATGAGCAGTTCTTC,CSVSGSSSYNEQFF
.,TRBV19,.,TRBJ1-4,TGTGCCAGTAGTGGGTCCTGGGGGCGCACTAATGAAAAACTGTTTTTT,CASSGSWGRTNEKLFF
.,TRBV5-4,TRBD2,TRBJ2-3,TGTGCCAGCAGCTACCGGACTAGCGGCACAGATACGCAGTATTTT,CASSYRTSGTDTQYF
.,TRBV28,.,TRBJ1-2,TGTGCCAGCAGTCTCCAAGCTAACTATGGCTACACCTTC,CASSLQANYGYTF
.,TRBV5-1,TRBD2,TRBJ2-1,TGCGCCAGCAGCCTTGGGATAGCGGGTTCCTACAATGAGCAGTTCTTC,CASSLGIAGSYNEQFF
.,TRBV5-1,.,TRBJ1-5,TGCGCCAGCAGCTTGGGCCCAGGGGAACAGCCCCAGCATTTT,CASSLGPGEQPQHF
.,TRBV18,TRBD1,TRBJ1-5,TGTGCCAGCTCGGACAGGGGGCTTGGTCAGCCCCAGCATTTT,CASSDRGLGQPQHF
.,TRBV5-1,.,TRBJ1-2,TGCGCCAGCAGCCCGGACAGAAGTAACTATGGCTACACCTTC,CASSPDRSNYGYTF
.,TRBV5-5,.,TRBJ1-5,TGTGCCAGCAGTAAGGAGATCAATCAGCCCCAGCATTTT,CASSKEINQPQHF
once,TRBV12-5,TRBD1,TRBJ1-3,TGTGCTAGTGGTTTGGACCCGACAGGGTCTGGAAACACCATATATTTT,CASGLDPTGSGNTIYF
.,TRBV28,TRBD1,TRBJ1-3,TGTGCCAGCAGTCCGGGACAGGGTGTTTCGGGAAACACCATATATTTT,CASSPGQGVSGNTIYF
.,TRBV18,.,TRBJ1-1,TGTGCCAGCTCACAATTACAGGTGGGGAACACTGAAGCTTTCTTT,CASSQLQVGNTEAFF
.,TRBV6-2/TRBV6-3,.,TRBJ1-3,TGTGCCAGCAGTTATTCCTCTGGAAACACCATATATTTT,CASSYSSGNTIYF
.,TRBV28,.,TRBJ1-5,TGTGCCTGGAGTAGGGATCCCAATCAGCCCCAGCATTTT,CAWSRDPNQPQHF
.,TRBV10-1,TRBD2,TRBJ2-1,TGCGCCAGCTCGGGACTAGCGGGTGTAGATGAGCAGTTCTTC,CASSGLAGVDEQFF
.,TRBV24-1,TRBD1,TRBJ1-5,TGTGCCACCTCATCGGGGACAGGGGTGAATCAGCCCCAGCATTTT,CATSSGTGVNQPQHF
.,TRBV28,TRBD2,TRBJ2-2,TGTGCCAGCAGTTTATTTCTAGCGGGAGGACGATGGGAGCTGTTTTTT,CASSLFLAGGRWELFF
few,TRBV11-2,.,TRBJ1-1,TGTGCCAGCAGCTTAAATTCTTATGGGGCAAACACTGAAGCTTTCTTT,CASSLNSYGANTEAFF
.,TRBV29-1,TRBD1,TRBJ2-7,TGCAGCGCCCGGGACAGACCCTACGAGCAGTACTTC,CSARDRPYEQYF
once,TRBV6-5,.,TRBJ1-4,TGTGCCAGCAGTCCGTGGGACGGTAATGAAAAACTGTTTTTT,CASSPWDGNEKLFF
.,TRBV29-1,.,TRBJ1-4,TGCAGCGTTGAAGACCAGGGTGGAAAAGAAAAACTGTTTTTT,CSVEDQGGKEKLFF
.,TRBV19,TRBD2,TRBJ2-1,TGTGCCAGTAGTCCTTCGGGACTAGCGGCCTGGGGCAATGAGCAGTTCTTC,CASSPSGLAAWGNEQFF